The entry below describes one T cell receptor (beta chain). These data come from a study of cytomegalovirus exposure and HLA in healthy donors. Turning to the study itself: As released early, the data held about 85 million unique TCRs from HLA-typed donors.

The PCR employed 60 Vbeta primers together with 13 Jbeta primers. Measured with immunoSEQ multiplex PCR; TCRdb has only the in-frame clones, and not every one. The sample carries about 160,000 clones, around 77% recorded once. Germline assignment: CDR1 SGHRS and CDR2 YFSETQ. Trimming at V came to 2 bases and at J to 2 bases, leaving 9 bases not matched to a gene. This CDR3 has 17 residues. The sequencing input was PBMCs. The chain employs TRBV5-1 and TRBJ2-3, with 9 bases aligning to TRBD2. The receptor was isolated from a man between 60 and 75 years old in good health and CMV-seronegative. Here the CDR3 DNA reads TGCGCCAGCAGCTTAGGTAATAGCGGGGGACTCACAGATACGCAGTATTTT. Translating it yields CASSLGNSGGLTDTQYF.